This is a list of T cell receptor beta chains from one sample in a study of T cell changes during pregnancy in multiple sclerosis. Some clones are missing from TCRdb's copy, which holds only in-frame ones; the method was immunoSEQ multiplex PCR. The repertoire holds 35,000 to 45,000 clones, with 70% to 90% as singletons. The sequencing used CD4+ T cells from peripheral blood mononuclear cells, collected after pregnancy. The source is a female donor with multiple sclerosis, enrolled in a pregnancy study. Both conserved end residues are part of each CDR3. A D gene is named only where the DNA matches it firmly. The size of a clone is reported for some rows only, either as once, few or many, or as a class for expanded clones.

V gene	clone size	D gene	J gene	CDR3 protein	CDR3 DNA
TRBV11-2	NA	TRBD2	TRBJ2-7	CASSRRKLAGSYEQYF	TGTGCCAGCAGCCGCCGGAAACTAGCGGGTTCCTACGAGCAGTACTTC
TRBV29-1	NA	NA	TRBJ1-2	CSVSGRVNEKNGYTF	TGCAGCGTTTCGGGTCGCGTTAATGAGAAGAATGGCTACACCTTC
TRBV5-1	NA	TRBD2	TRBJ2-1	CASSLGLAGSSYNEQFF	TGCGCCAGCAGCCTGGGACTAGCAGGGAGCTCCTACAATGAGCAGTTCTTC
TRBV2	NA	TRBD2	TRBJ2-1	CASRGTSGTYNEQFF	TGTGCCAGCAGGGGAACTAGCGGTACCTACAATGAGCAGTTCTTC
TRBV29-1	NA	NA	TRBJ1-2	CSVGQDGYTF	TGCAGCGTTGGACAGGATGGCTACACCTTC
TRBV18	NA	NA	TRBJ2-1	CASSPGRPGSDEQFF	TGTGCCAGCTCACCAGGGCGTCCAGGGTCGGATGAGCAGTTCTTC
TRBV5-6	NA	NA	TRBJ1-1	CASSKAVRWDTEAFF	TGTGCCAGCAGCAAGGCGGTGCGGTGGGACACTGAAGCTTTCTTT
TRBV5-6	NA	NA	TRBJ2-5	CASSSDGVPLREQYF	TGTGCCAGCAGTTCCGACGGGGTACCCCTTCGGGAGCAGTACTTC
TRBV9	NA	NA	TRBJ2-5	CASSVQGETQYF	TGTGCCAGCAGCGTACAGGGCGAGACCCAGTACTTC
TRBV7-9	NA	NA	TRBJ2-7	CASSLLTGGRYEQYF	TGTGCCAGCAGCTTATTAACGGGGGGCCGGTACGAGCAGTACTTC
TRBV9	NA	NA	TRBJ2-5	CASSVSGMRETQYF	TGTGCCAGCAGCGTTTCAGGGATGAGAGAGACCCAGTACTTC
TRBV11-3	once	NA	TRBJ2-5	CASSSGRGGDETQYF	TGTGCCAGCAGCTCGGGAAGGGGCGGGGACGAGACCCAGTACTTC
TRBV25-1	NA	NA	TRBJ1-4	CASIQGALFF	TGTGCCAGCATACAGGGCGCACTGTTTTTT